Reported below is one T cell receptor beta chain. The antigen this receptor binds is unknown. No quality values exist for individual bases; no much larger clone is one base distant. Genomic DNA was isolated from the sorted cells so that the TCRbeta CDR3 region could be sequenced. TCRbeta CDR3 regions were sequenced using the immunoSEQ Assay. This is the immuneACCESS table as TCRdb keeps it, with only in-frame sequences that have V and J called. A part of the clones is gone; compared with another copy, unresolved V genes explain less than half, and the rest is unexplained. Recorded for this sample are just over 80,000 clones; around 87% of them occurred a single time. The ten largest clones capture under 0.35% of the sample. The CDR3, from cysteine to phenylalanine, totals 14 residues. The read is trimmed to its CDR3 DNA, 42 bases read in frame from base 1. Reading the germline V gene gives CDR1 SGHVS and CDR2 FQNEAQ. V loses 5 bases at its end and J loses 5 bases; junction bases beyond the gene matches: 4.

This record belongs to a study of OX40 agonist ivuxolimab in advanced cancers. With respect to the entire study: Ivuxolimab was an agonistic, fully human IgG2 monoclonal antibody directed against OX40 (CD134), a costimulatory receptor. Intravenous ivuxolimab was administered to patients every 2 weeks at six dose levels: 0.01, 0.1, 0.3, 1.5, 3 and 10 mg/kg. Of the approximately 50 patients in dose escalation, about 20 had hepatocellular carcinoma, some 15 had melanoma, 9 had renal cell carcinoma and 9 had head and neck cancer. A male proportion of around 83% and a mean age of approximately 58 years, ranging from roughly 23 to 85, were recorded for the dose-escalation cohort. Patients were allowed to have had prior anti-PD-1, anti-PD-L1 or anti-CTLA-4 therapy, and around 40% of the dose-escalation patients had previously received checkpoint inhibitors. Partial responses were achieved by three dose-escalation patients, of whom one had hepatocellular carcinoma and two had cutaneous melanoma. Peripheral TCRbeta sequencing aimed to test whether ivuxolimab altered TCR sequence diversity and caused clonal T-cell expansion. The paper covers the monotherapy dose-escalation part of the phase I ivuxolimab trial, which included N ≈ 50 patients.

Overall study outcomes, separate from this receptor: In the 0.1-3.0 mg/kg groups, partial responders had among the lowest normalized peripheral clonal expansion, particularly in CD8+ T cells. Antigen specificity was not determined for the clonally expanded peripheral T cells. On average, CD8+ T cells showed more expanded clones than CD4+ T cells after ivuxolimab. Low levels of normalized T-cell clonal expansion were also seen in some patients who did not respond. At doses of 0.1 to 3.0 mg/kg, clonal expansion of both CD4+ and CD8+ T cells in blood was seen between baseline and week 6.

Patients with autoimmune disease history or receiving systemic immunosuppression were excluded from the trial. In every dose cohort, peripheral blood was drawn for TCR sequencing at baseline, cycle 4 day 1, and cycle 7 day 1. The samples were taken from a phase I, first-in-human, multicenter, open-label dose-escalation trial of ivuxolimab. Adults with locally advanced or metastatic head and neck squamous cell, hepatocellular, melanoma or renal cell carcinoma were enrolled in the trial. Before TCR sequencing, CD4+ T cells and CD8+ T cells from peripheral blood were sorted into separate populations. The sample consisted of CD4+ or CD8+ T cells sorted from blood, taken in a trial of the OX40 agonist ivuxolimab. The source is an adult with an advanced solid tumor such as melanoma, head and neck, liver or kidney cancer. The rearranged chain carries TRBV7-8 and TRBJ2-3; TRBD2 lines up with 10 middle nucleotides. The CDR3 protein sequence reads: CASSPVAGGDTQYF. The DNA is TGTGCCAGCAGCCCCGTAGCGGGGGGAGATACGCAGTATTTT.